These T cell receptor beta chains were read from a single sample in a study of T cells after somatic rescue of genetic block. Produced via immunoSEQ multiplex PCR; TCRdb's table is partial and in-frame only. The sample lists approximately 70,000 clones, just over 90% occurring once. The material sequenced was peripheral blood mononuclear cells (PBMCs). These receptors were collected from a man in his thirties or forties. Each CDR3 is given with its conserved first and last residue. D genes are given only for firm matches. Size values are once, few and many counts, or a class for expanded clones, and some rows have none.

clone_size: NA; v_call: TRBV2; d_call: NA; j_call: TRBJ2-3; cdr3_nt: TGTGCCAGCAAGCCAGGGGGCACAGATACGCAGTATTTT; cdr3_aa: CASKPGGTDTQYF
clone_size: NA; v_call: TRBV15; d_call: NA; j_call: TRBJ2-5; cdr3_nt: TGTGCCACCAGCAGTTGGGAGGGGGAGGAGACCCAGTACTTC; cdr3_aa: CATSSWEGEETQYF
clone_size: NA; v_call: TRBV30; d_call: NA; j_call: TRBJ1-6; cdr3_nt: TGTGCCTGGAGCAGGGCCTATAATTCACCCCTCCACTTT; cdr3_aa: CAWSRAYNSPLHF
clone_size: NA; v_call: TRBV6-5; d_call: NA; j_call: TRBJ2-1; cdr3_nt: TGTGCCAGCAGTTACCCGGGGCATGAGCAGTTCTTC; cdr3_aa: CASSYPGHEQFF
clone_size: NA; v_call: TRBV7-6; d_call: TRBD2; j_call: TRBJ2-7; cdr3_nt: TGTGCCAGCAGCTTCAGACTAGCGGGAGACGAGCAGTACTTC; cdr3_aa: CASSFRLAGDEQYF
clone_size: NA; v_call: TRBV29-1; d_call: NA; j_call: TRBJ2-7; cdr3_nt: TGCAGCGTTGAAGTCTATGGCTACGAGCAGTACTTC; cdr3_aa: CSVEVYGYEQYF
clone_size: NA; v_call: TRBV5-4; d_call: NA; j_call: TRBJ2-3; cdr3_nt: TGTGCCAGCAGCTTGGATGGGTTGCGGACCCGAAAAGATACGCAGTATTTT; cdr3_aa: CASSLDGLRTRKDTQYF
clone_size: NA; v_call: TRBV7-9; d_call: TRBD2; j_call: TRBJ2-3; cdr3_nt: TGTGCCAGCAGCTTTTCCGGGAGGGCCACAGATACGCAGTATTTT; cdr3_aa: CASSFSGRATDTQYF
clone_size: NA; v_call: TRBV4-1; d_call: NA; j_call: TRBJ1-1; cdr3_nt: TGCGCCAGCAGCCCCGGGCTACTCGGAACTGAAGCTTTCTTT; cdr3_aa: CASSPGLLGTEAFF
clone_size: once; v_call: TRBV29-1; d_call: NA; j_call: TRBJ1-1; cdr3_nt: TGCAGCGTTGATGGGGGGAGGGGCACTGAAGCTTTCTTT; cdr3_aa: CSVDGGRGTEAFF
clone_size: NA; v_call: TRBV30; d_call: NA; j_call: TRBJ2-7; cdr3_nt: TGTGCCTGGAGTGTATTCTCGCACTCCTACGAGCAGTACTTC; cdr3_aa: CAWSVFSHSYEQYF
clone_size: NA; v_call: TRBV28; d_call: TRBD1; j_call: TRBJ1-2; cdr3_nt: TGTGCCAGCGGAGGACAGGGCCCAAGCTATGGCTACACCTTC; cdr3_aa: CASGGQGPSYGYTF
clone_size: NA; v_call: TRBV4-3; d_call: TRBD2; j_call: TRBJ2-1; cdr3_nt: TGCGCCAGCAGCCCAGGACTAGCGGAGTACAATGAGCAGTTCTTC; cdr3_aa: CASSPGLAEYNEQFF
clone_size: NA; v_call: TRBV5-1; d_call: TRBD1; j_call: TRBJ1-2; cdr3_nt: TGCGCCAGCAGCTCCGAGGACAGGGCTAACTATGGCTACACCTTC; cdr3_aa: CASSSEDRANYGYTF
clone_size: NA; v_call: TRBV4-3; d_call: NA; j_call: TRBJ2-5; cdr3_nt: TGCGCCAGCAGCGAAGGATACGCTAGAAAAGAGACCCAGTACTTC; cdr3_aa: CASSEGYARKETQYF
clone_size: NA; v_call: TRBV18; d_call: NA; j_call: TRBJ1-2; cdr3_nt: TGTGCCAGCTCACCAGGGGAAGGCTACACCTTC; cdr3_aa: CASSPGEGYTF
clone_size: NA; v_call: TRBV4-2; d_call: NA; j_call: TRBJ2-1; cdr3_nt: TGTGCCAGCAGCCAAGGCCCCTACAATGAGCAGTTCTTC; cdr3_aa: CASSQGPYNEQFF
clone_size: NA; v_call: TRBV28; d_call: TRBD2; j_call: TRBJ2-5; cdr3_nt: TGTGCCAGCAGTCTCCGACTAGCGGAGACACAAGAGACCCAGTACTTC; cdr3_aa: CASSLRLAETQETQYF
clone_size: NA; v_call: TRBV18; d_call: NA; j_call: TRBJ2-5; cdr3_nt: TGTGCCAGCTCACCTACACTGTCGAGGGAGACCCAGTACTTC; cdr3_aa: CASSPTLSRETQYF
clone_size: NA; v_call: TRBV6-5; d_call: NA; j_call: TRBJ1-3; cdr3_nt: TGTGCCAGCAGCCGGGGGGGGTCCGGAAACACCATATATTTT; cdr3_aa: CASSRGGSGNTIYF
clone_size: NA; v_call: TRBV6-5; d_call: NA; j_call: TRBJ1-2; cdr3_nt: TGTGCCAGCAGTTACGGGCGGTATAACTATGGCTACACCTTC; cdr3_aa: CASSYGRYNYGYTF
clone_size: NA; v_call: TRBV6-1; d_call: NA; j_call: TRBJ2-5; cdr3_nt: TGTGCCAGCAGGGACCCCGGGGAGACCCAGTACTTC; cdr3_aa: CASRDPGETQYF
clone_size: NA; v_call: TRBV2; d_call: TRBD1; j_call: TRBJ2-7; cdr3_nt: TGTGCCAGCAGGGACTCCGGGACAGGGGGGTCCGAGCAGTACTTC; cdr3_aa: CASRDSGTGGSEQYF
clone_size: NA; v_call: TRBV6-5; d_call: NA; j_call: TRBJ1-2; cdr3_nt: TGTGCCAGCAGTTATGGCGGGGCGATGTATGGCTACACCTTC; cdr3_aa: CASSYGGAMYGYTF
clone_size: NA; v_call: TRBV5-8; d_call: NA; j_call: TRBJ2-1; cdr3_nt: TGTGCCAGCAGCTTGGGGACCAATTACAATGAGCAGTTCTTC; cdr3_aa: CASSLGTNYNEQFF
clone_size: NA; v_call: TRBV7-9; d_call: NA; j_call: TRBJ2-7; cdr3_nt: TGTGCCAGCAGCTTCCAAGGGTCCGAGCAGTACTTC; cdr3_aa: CASSFQGSEQYF
clone_size: NA; v_call: TRBV14; d_call: TRBD2; j_call: TRBJ2-7; cdr3_nt: TGTGCCAGCAGCCGCGGGGGATACGAGCAGTACTTC; cdr3_aa: CASSRGGYEQYF
clone_size: NA; v_call: TRBV7-3; d_call: NA; j_call: TRBJ2-2; cdr3_nt: TGTGCCAGCAGCACCGTTACCACCGGGGAGCTGTTTTTT; cdr3_aa: CASSTVTTGELFF
clone_size: NA; v_call: TRBV9; d_call: TRBD1; j_call: TRBJ1-1; cdr3_nt: TGTGCCAGCAGCGTAGATCCAGGGGGGACTGAAGCTTTCTTT; cdr3_aa: CASSVDPGGTEAFF
clone_size: NA; v_call: TRBV19; d_call: TRBD2; j_call: TRBJ2-2; cdr3_nt: TGTGCCAGTAGTAACCCCCCTAGACTAGCTTCGGGGACCGGGGAGCTGTTTTTT; cdr3_aa: CASSNPPRLASGTGELFF
clone_size: NA; v_call: TRBV30; d_call: TRBD1; j_call: TRBJ2-1; cdr3_nt: TGTGCCTGGAGTTGGATGACAGGGTACAATGAGCAGTTCTTC; cdr3_aa: CAWSWMTGYNEQFF
clone_size: NA; v_call: TRBV9; d_call: NA; j_call: TRBJ2-2; cdr3_nt: TGTGCCAGCAGCCTTAACACCGGGGAGCTGTTTTTT; cdr3_aa: CASSLNTGELFF
clone_size: once; v_call: TRBV18; d_call: NA; j_call: TRBJ1-5; cdr3_nt: TGTGCCAGCTCACCTCTCGAGTCCTGGGAGCCCCAGCATTTT; cdr3_aa: CASSPLESWEPQHF
clone_size: NA; v_call: TRBV2; d_call: NA; j_call: TRBJ2-7; cdr3_nt: TGTGCCATCGACAGACCCTACGAGCAGTACTTC; cdr3_aa: CAIDRPYEQYF
clone_size: NA; v_call: TRBV5-6; d_call: NA; j_call: TRBJ2-1; cdr3_nt: TGTGCCAGCAGCTTGGGTCTGAGGGCCAATGAGCAGTTCTTC; cdr3_aa: CASSLGLRANEQFF
clone_size: NA; v_call: TRBV4-3; d_call: TRBD1; j_call: TRBJ2-2; cdr3_nt: TGCGCCAGCAGCCAACACAGGGGGCCCACCGGGGAGCTGTTTTTT; cdr3_aa: CASSQHRGPTGELFF
clone_size: few; v_call: TRBV9; d_call: NA; j_call: TRBJ1-1; cdr3_nt: TGTGCCAGCAGCGTAGAGGGGTCTAGGTATAACACTGAAGCTTTCTTT; cdr3_aa: CASSVEGSRYNTEAFF
clone_size: NA; v_call: TRBV7-2; d_call: TRBD2; j_call: TRBJ2-7; cdr3_nt: TGTGCCAGCAGCTCACTAGCGGGAAGAGGGTCCTACGAGCAGTACTTC; cdr3_aa: CASSSLAGRGSYEQYF
clone_size: NA; v_call: TRBV6-5; d_call: NA; j_call: TRBJ1-4; cdr3_nt: TGTGCCAGCAGTCCGACAGCAACTAATGAAAAACTGTTTTTT; cdr3_aa: CASSPTATNEKLFF
clone_size: NA; v_call: TRBV11-2; d_call: NA; j_call: TRBJ2-3; cdr3_nt: TGTGCCAGCAGCTTAGACAGCTGGAGCACAGATACGCAGTATTTT; cdr3_aa: CASSLDSWSTDTQYF
clone_size: NA; v_call: TRBV5-5; d_call: NA; j_call: TRBJ2-7; cdr3_nt: TGTGCCAGCAGCTTGGTTACAGGGGAGGCCTACGAGCAGTACTTC; cdr3_aa: CASSLVTGEAYEQYF
clone_size: NA; v_call: TRBV28; d_call: NA; j_call: TRBJ2-7; cdr3_nt: TGTGCCAGCAGCATCACTACCTACGAGCAGTACTTC; cdr3_aa: CASSITTYEQYF
clone_size: NA; v_call: TRBV29-1; d_call: NA; j_call: TRBJ2-1; cdr3_nt: TGCAGCGCCTCACCTCAGGGCAATGAGCAGTTCTTC; cdr3_aa: CSASPQGNEQFF
clone_size: NA; v_call: TRBV7-2; d_call: NA; j_call: TRBJ1-2; cdr3_nt: TGTGCCAGCAGCTCCCGGGGGGGCCACAGGCTCCGGGGCTACACCTTC; cdr3_aa: CASSSRGGHRLRGYTF
clone_size: NA; v_call: TRBV5-1; d_call: TRBD2; j_call: TRBJ2-7; cdr3_nt: TGCGCCAGCAGCTTGGCCAGCGGGAGTAACGAGCAGTACTTC; cdr3_aa: CASSLASGSNEQYF
clone_size: NA; v_call: TRBV5-4; d_call: NA; j_call: TRBJ2-7; cdr3_nt: TGTGCCAGCAGCTTTGTGTCCGCGAACTACGAGCAGTACTTC; cdr3_aa: CASSFVSANYEQYF
clone_size: NA; v_call: TRBV7-8; d_call: NA; j_call: TRBJ2-7; cdr3_nt: TGTGCCAGCAGCTCTCGCCCCACCACTTCTACCCAGTACTTC; cdr3_aa: CASSSRPTTSTQYF
clone_size: NA; v_call: TRBV5-5; d_call: NA; j_call: TRBJ1-1; cdr3_nt: TGTGCCAGCAGCTACGAGACATTTGCCGCCGAAGCTTTCTTT; cdr3_aa: CASSYETFAAEAFF
clone_size: NA; v_call: TRBV18; d_call: NA; j_call: TRBJ2-7; cdr3_nt: TGTGCCAGCTCACCAACCGGACAGACCTACGAGCAGTACTTC; cdr3_aa: CASSPTGQTYEQYF
clone_size: once; v_call: TRBV10-3; d_call: NA; j_call: TRBJ2-1; cdr3_nt: TGTGCCATCAGTGACGAGCGGGACAATGAGCAGTTCTTC; cdr3_aa: CAISDERDNEQFF
clone_size: NA; v_call: TRBV7-6; d_call: TRBD1; j_call: TRBJ2-7; cdr3_nt: TGTGCCAGCAGCTTAGGAGGGACAGGGAACGAGCAGTACTTC; cdr3_aa: CASSLGGTGNEQYF